This TCR beta chain derives from a study of T cells in Graves' hyperthyroidism and ophthalmopathy. The CDR3 is 18 residues long. V trimming: 6 bases; J trimming: 0 bases; junction bases outside the gene matches: 13. Germline lookup yields CDR1 SQVTM and CDR2 ANQGSEA. This clonotype was counted between two and nine times. RNA transcripts were the template for amplifying TCR beta CDR3 regions. The HTBI primer set served for first-round RT-PCR of the TCR CDR3. TCRdb independently ran MiXCR on the multiplex PCR reads; one entry per CDR3 protein. The sample has around 690,000 distinct CDR3 sequences, around 21% seen once.

The chain uses TRBV29-1 and TRBJ2-1; 11 bases are a match to TRBD2. The TCR sequence derives from a man younger than 40 with Graves' ophthalmopathy. Source material: blood. The CDR3 reads CSVDGVLAGGGSYNEQFF. DNA for the CDR3: TGCAGCGTGGATGGGGTCTTAGCGGGAGGGGGCTCCTACAATGAGCAGTTCTTC.